This is a list of T cell receptor beta chains from one sample in a study of blood T cells in healthy people across ages. TCRdb re-derived calls from the 5' RACE reads in MiXCR, one entry per CDR3 protein. This repertoire shows over a million distinct CDR3 sequences, approximately 42% found once; its top ten account for less than 8%. The material sequenced was blood. The receptor set was obtained from a woman younger than 30 in good health. The CDR3 runs from the conserved cysteine through the conserved F or W. Fields, in order: J gene, V gene, clone size, D gene, CDR3 protein, CDR3 DNA. The D gene is left open where the match is weak. Rows give clone size only sometimes, using once, few, many, or a class for an expanded clone.

j_gene: TRBJ2-3
v_gene: TRBV7-3
abundance: -
d_gene: -
CDR3aa: CASSLRGGRGSTDTQYF
CDR3nt: TGTGCCAGCAGCTTAAGGGGCGGAAGGGGGAGCACAGATACGCAGTATTTT

j_gene: TRBJ2-3
v_gene: TRBV7-8
abundance: few
d_gene: -
CDR3aa: CASSPQSGLSTDTQYF
CDR3nt: TGTGCCAGCAGCCCACAAAGCGGGCTAAGCACAGATACGCAGTATTTT

j_gene: TRBJ2-2
v_gene: TRBV29-1
abundance: -
d_gene: TRBD2
CDR3aa: CSAELGFGGVAGELFF
CDR3nt: TGCAGCGCTGAACTGGGGTTTGGGGGGGTCGCCGGGGAGCTGTTTTTT

j_gene: TRBJ2-1
v_gene: TRBV29-1
abundance: many
d_gene: TRBD2
CDR3aa: CSAWTSGAYNEQFF
CDR3nt: TGCAGCGCCTGGACTAGCGGAGCCTACAATGAGCAGTTCTTC

j_gene: TRBJ1-5
v_gene: TRBV7-8
abundance: -
d_gene: -
CDR3aa: CASSSIGGNQPQHF
CDR3nt: TGTGCCAGCAGCTCAATCGGGGGCAATCAGCCCCAGCATTTT

j_gene: TRBJ1-1
v_gene: TRBV10-3
abundance: -
d_gene: -
CDR3aa: CAISAILGGNTEAFF
CDR3nt: TGTGCCATCAGTGCAATCCTCGGGGGAAACACTGAAGCTTTCTTT

j_gene: TRBJ1-2
v_gene: TRBV4-1
abundance: -
d_gene: TRBD1
CDR3aa: CASRPGGGRDYGYTF
CDR3nt: TGCGCCAGCAGGCCAGGGGGCGGTAGGGACTATGGCTACACCTTC

j_gene: TRBJ2-5
v_gene: TRBV14
abundance: few
d_gene: -
CDR3aa: CASSSLAPSGETQYF
CDR3nt: TGTGCCAGCAGTTCACTAGCACCCTCGGGAGAGACCCAGTACTTC

j_gene: TRBJ1-5
v_gene: TRBV6-1
abundance: -
d_gene: -
CDR3aa: CASSSISDPHF
CDR3nt: TGTGCCAGCAGCTCCATCTCGGATCCGCATTTT

j_gene: TRBJ1-1
v_gene: TRBV5-1
abundance: -
d_gene: -
CDR3aa: CASSLEQLTEAFF
CDR3nt: TGCGCCAGCAGCTTGGAACAGTTAACTGAAGCTTTCTTT

j_gene: TRBJ2-3
v_gene: TRBV20-1
abundance: -
d_gene: TRBD2
CDR3aa: CGASFPTSGSSPDTQYF
CDR3nt: TGCGGTGCTAGTTTCCCGACTAGCGGGAGTAGCCCAGATACGCAGTATTTT

j_gene: TRBJ1-6
v_gene: TRBV27
abundance: -
d_gene: -
CDR3aa: CASSLRQAPSPLHF
CDR3nt: TGTGCCAGCAGTTTACGCCAGGCACCTTCACCCCTCCACTTT

j_gene: TRBJ2-5
v_gene: TRBV3-1
abundance: once
d_gene: TRBD2
CDR3aa: CASSSGTSGKKTQYF
CDR3nt: TGTGCCAGCAGCTCCGGGACTAGCGGGAAAAAGACCCAGTACTTC

j_gene: TRBJ2-7
v_gene: TRBV27
abundance: -
d_gene: -
CDR3aa: CASSSGPGGSSYEQYF
CDR3nt: TGTGCCAGCAGTTCCGGGCCGGGGGGCTCCTCCTACGAGCAGTACTTC

j_gene: TRBJ2-7
v_gene: TRBV7-2
abundance: few
d_gene: -
CDR3aa: CASSPARTTYEQYF
CDR3nt: TGTGCCAGCAGCCCCGCGAGAACCACCTACGAGCAGTACTTC

j_gene: TRBJ2-5
v_gene: TRBV20-1
abundance: -
d_gene: -
CDR3aa: CSARGAASGETQYF
CDR3nt: TGCAGTGCTAGAGGGGCAGCGAGTGGGGAGACCCAGTACTTC

j_gene: TRBJ2-5
v_gene: TRBV10-2
abundance: -
d_gene: TRBD2
CDR3aa: CASSASGTSRETQYF
CDR3nt: TGCGCCAGCAGTGCCTCCGGGACTAGCCGGGAGACCCAGTACTTC

j_gene: TRBJ2-1
v_gene: TRBV3-1
abundance: -
d_gene: TRBD2
CDR3aa: CACTRGRVGNEQFF
CDR3nt: TGTGCCTGCACCCGAGGGAGGGTCGGGAATGAGCAGTTCTTC

j_gene: TRBJ2-1
v_gene: TRBV12-3/TRBV12-4
abundance: many
d_gene: TRBD1
CDR3aa: CASSHGTASYNEQFF
CDR3nt: TGTGCCAGCAGCCACGGGACAGCCTCCTACAATGAGCAGTTCTTC

j_gene: TRBJ2-1
v_gene: TRBV29-1
abundance: many
d_gene: -
CDR3aa: CSVELATRVSSYNEQFF
CDR3nt: TGCAGCGTTGAACTCGCAACTAGGGTTAGCTCCTACAATGAGCAGTTCTTC

j_gene: TRBJ1-6
v_gene: TRBV28
abundance: -
d_gene: -
CDR3aa: CASSLIYRYNSPLHF
CDR3nt: TGTGCCAGCAGTTTAATCTACCGTTATAATTCACCCCTCCACTTT

j_gene: TRBJ2-7
v_gene: TRBV10-3
abundance: -
d_gene: -
CDR3aa: CAIRQQYEQYF
CDR3nt: TGTGCCATCAGGCAACAGTACGAGCAGTACTTC

j_gene: TRBJ2-7
v_gene: TRBV30
abundance: -
d_gene: TRBD1
CDR3aa: CAWSTDRGRPYEQYF
CDR3nt: TGTGCCTGGAGTACAGACAGGGGGCGCCCCTACGAGCAGTACTTC

j_gene: TRBJ1-1
v_gene: TRBV5-1
abundance: -
d_gene: -
CDR3aa: CASTQAGGDEAFF
CDR3nt: TGCGCCAGCACCCAGGCCGGGGGGGACGAAGCTTTCTTT

j_gene: TRBJ1-1
v_gene: TRBV19
abundance: -
d_gene: -
CDR3aa: CASRARPYMNTEAFF
CDR3nt: TGTGCCAGTAGGGCGAGACCGTACATGAACACTGAAGCTTTCTTT

j_gene: TRBJ2-1
v_gene: TRBV13
abundance: -
d_gene: TRBD2
CDR3aa: CASSSGGRVQEQFF
CDR3nt: TGTGCCAGCAGCTCCGGGGGGAGGGTGCAGGAGCAGTTCTTC

j_gene: TRBJ1-3
v_gene: TRBV12-3/TRBV12-4
abundance: -
d_gene: -
CDR3aa: CASSLGGAWGNTIYF
CDR3nt: TGTGCCAGCAGTTTGGGAGGGGCTTGGGGAAACACCATATATTTT

j_gene: TRBJ2-2
v_gene: TRBV27
abundance: few
d_gene: -
CDR3aa: CASSLSLGASNTGELFF
CDR3nt: TGTGCCAGCAGTTTATCGTTGGGGGCGTCGAACACCGGGGAGCTGTTTTTT

j_gene: TRBJ1-6
v_gene: TRBV5-1
abundance: few
d_gene: TRBD1
CDR3aa: CASRDGQAFPDNSPLHF
CDR3nt: TGCGCCAGCAGGGACGGACAGGCCTTTCCAGATAATTCACCCCTCCACTTT

j_gene: TRBJ2-1
v_gene: TRBV9
abundance: -
d_gene: -
CDR3aa: CASSVVSRNEQFF
CDR3nt: TGTGCCAGCAGCGTAGTGTCGAGGAATGAGCAGTTCTTC

j_gene: TRBJ2-7
v_gene: TRBV6-2/TRBV6-3
abundance: few
d_gene: -
CDR3aa: CATQRSYEQYF
CDR3nt: TGTGCCACCCAAAGGTCCTACGAGCAGTACTTC

j_gene: TRBJ2-7
v_gene: TRBV30
abundance: -
d_gene: TRBD2
CDR3aa: CAWNPSGGYTSYEQYF
CDR3nt: TGTGCCTGGAACCCTAGCGGGGGTTACACCTCCTACGAGCAGTACTTC

j_gene: TRBJ1-2
v_gene: TRBV6-5
abundance: few
d_gene: -
CDR3aa: CASSTGYYGYTF
CDR3nt: TGTGCCAGCAGTACAGGATACTATGGCTACACCTTC

j_gene: TRBJ1-5
v_gene: TRBV5-5
abundance: -
d_gene: -
CDR3aa: CASSWGGSGNQPQHF
CDR3nt: TGTGCCAGCAGCTGGGGGGGTTCTGGGAATCAGCCCCAGCATTTT

j_gene: TRBJ2-4
v_gene: TRBV7-2
abundance: many
d_gene: -
CDR3aa: CASSLGNIQYF
CDR3nt: TGTGCCAGCAGTTTGGGGAACATTCAGTACTTC

j_gene: TRBJ2-7
v_gene: TRBV7-3
abundance: -
d_gene: -
CDR3aa: CASSLISGYEQYF
CDR3nt: TGTGCCAGCAGCTTAATCTCTGGCTACGAGCAGTACTTC

j_gene: TRBJ2-1
v_gene: TRBV28
abundance: -
d_gene: TRBD1
CDR3aa: CASRFSPGQGSSYNEQFF
CDR3nt: TGTGCCAGCAGATTCAGTCCGGGACAGGGCAGCTCCTACAATGAACAGTTCTTC

j_gene: TRBJ1-2
v_gene: TRBV6-2/TRBV6-3
abundance: few
d_gene: -
CDR3aa: CATPADDLYGYTF
CDR3nt: TGTGCCACTCCCGCGGACGACCTATATGGCTACACCTTC

j_gene: TRBJ2-3
v_gene: TRBV7-2
abundance: -
d_gene: -
CDR3aa: CASSFTLSVWAQYF
CDR3nt: TGTGCCAGCAGCTTCACTTTAAGCGTCTGGGCGCAGTATTTT

j_gene: TRBJ2-1
v_gene: TRBV2
abundance: -
d_gene: -
CDR3aa: CASSPSSSSYEQFF
CDR3nt: TGTGCCAGCAGTCCTAGTAGTAGCTCCTACGAGCAGTTCTTC

j_gene: TRBJ2-7
v_gene: TRBV6-1
abundance: few
d_gene: -
CDR3aa: CASSGQFSYEQYF
CDR3nt: TGTGCCAGTTCCGGACAGTTCTCCTACGAGCAGTACTTC

j_gene: TRBJ2-1
v_gene: TRBV12-3/TRBV12-4
abundance: few
d_gene: -
CDR3aa: CASTPASAYNEQFF
CDR3nt: TGTGCCAGCACCCCGGCTAGCGCCTACAATGAGCAGTTCTTC

j_gene: TRBJ2-7
v_gene: TRBV29-1
abundance: many
d_gene: -
CDR3aa: CSARDSTYEQYF
CDR3nt: TGCAGCGCCAGGGACTCAACCTACGAGCAGTACTTC